These 15 T cell receptor beta chains were all obtained from the same sample, sequenced in a study of blood T cell repertoires in COVID-19. TCRdb keeps only in-frame clones here, not all; method: immunoSEQ multiplex PCR. Among tens of thousands of clones listed, 76% were seen once. The sample was peripheral blood. The receptors derive from a woman aged 45 to 65 with active or convalescent COVID-19.

The chain links TRBV7-9 to TRBJ2-5; D gene uncertain. Trimming pared 5 bases from V and 5 bases from J, leaving 12 bases between. The V gene's germline CDR1 is SEHNR and CDR2 FQNEAQ (reference sequence). The CDR3 is 13 residues long. The CDR3 sequence is CASSLYEAETQYF. Here the CDR3 DNA reads TGTGCCAGCAGCCTGTATGAAGCCGAGACCCAGTACTTC.

Turning to this clone: At one end the junction does not follow the germline gene, possibly because of a read error. The chain has TRBV9 and TRBJ2-3; 7 positions agree with TRBD2. This CDR3 has 11 residues. Germline V CDR1 and CDR2: SGDLS, YYNGEE. The CDR3 coding sequence is TGTGCCAGCAGCTCGGGACTAATCTTCCATTTT. This sequence encodes CASSSGLIFHF.

This chain joins TRBV4-1 and TRBJ2-1, with 13 bases identical to TRBD2. CDR1 MGHRA and CDR2 YSYEKL come from the germline V gene. The ends lost 3 bases at V and 10 bases at J; junction bases unmatched: 6. The CDR3 runs 15 residues. CDR3 residues: CASSQYGLAGVEQFF. CDR3 nucleotide sequence: TGCGCCAGCAGCCAGTACGGACTAGCGGGAGTCGAGCAGTTCTTC.

In its sample, this clone was seen once. The V and J genes are TRBV6-5 and TRBJ1-1; D remains ambiguous. The CDR3 loop spans 13 amino acids. Germline-derived CDR1 and CDR2 are MNHEY and SVGAGI. The germline V and J ends were trimmed by 6 bases and 4 bases, with 12 bases remaining between them. CDR3 residues: CASSRAVGTEAFF. The DNA of the CDR3 is TGTGCCAGCAGCCGCGCGGTAGGCACTGAAGCTTTCTTT.

The rearrangement joins TRBV4-1 to TRBJ1-2; possibly TRBD1 for D (6 bases). V was cut by 7 bases and J by 4 bases, with 19 bases left in between. This CDR3 region has 15 residues. Per germline, CDR1 MGHRA and CDR2 YSYEKL. CDR3 amino acids: CASTTSSGQSYGYTF. The CDR3 DNA sequence: TGCGCCAGCACCACAAGCTCCGGACAGTCCTATGGCTACACCTTC.

The rearrangement uses TRBV30 and TRBJ2-3, with a tentative D call TRBD2 (6 bases). CDR1 is GTSNPN and CDR2 is SVGIG in the germline V gene (reference sequence). Trimming stripped 8 bases from V and 5 bases from J, with 14 bases between. The CDR3 totals 12 residues. The CDR3 loop is CAGEVGGDTQYF. For the CDR3, the DNA is TGTGCCGGGGAAGTGGGGGGAGATACGCAGTATTTT.

This sequence joins TRBV20-1 and TRBJ1-2, with 8 bases identical to TRBD1. The junction had 7 bases not matched to a gene; V was cut back by 3 bases and J by 4 bases. The germline CDR1 and CDR2 sequences are DFQATT and SNEGSKA (reference sequence). The CDR3 is made up of 14 amino acids. The CDR3 is CSASRQGFGYGYTF. Written as DNA, the CDR3 is TGCAGTGCTAGTAGACAGGGGTTCGGCTATGGCTACACCTTC.

This clone occurred many times. The genes are TRBV10-2 and TRBJ2-1; possible D gene TRBD1, 6 bases. Trimming took 3 bases from V and 4 from J, leaving 10 bases between them. In germline, CDR1 is WSHSY, CDR2 SAAADI. The CDR3 contains 14 residues. The DNA for the CDR3 is TGCGCCAGCAGTGAAATAGGGACATACAATGAGCAGTTCTTC. Protein sequence: CASSEIGTYNEQFF.

V is TRBV20-1 and J is TRBJ2-5; D uncertain. Germline values: CDR1 DFQATT, CDR2 SNEGSKA (reference sequence). The length of the CDR3 is 12 residues. V was trimmed by 3 bases and J by 3 bases, leaving 8 bases between them. DNA for the CDR3: TGCAGTGCTAGTTATTCGGAAGAGACCCAGTACTTC. Its translation: CSASYSEETQYF.

The J gene is TRBJ1-3, the V gene TRBV12-5; possibly TRBD1 for D (6 bases). The CDR3 loop spans 16 amino acids. Deletions cut 1 base from V and 2 bases from J, with 12 bases between. Germline CDR1 is LGHNT and CDR2 is FRNRAP. The CDR3 DNA reads as TGTGCTAGTGGTTTGGCCCTACAGGGAACTGGAAACACCATATATTTT. Protein: CASGLALQGTGNTIYF.

The chain has TRBV12-3 or TRBV12-4 and TRBJ2-1; D unresolved. This CDR3 spans 11 amino acids. Trimming cost V 5 bases and J 12 bases, with 11 bases left between them. In DNA form, the CDR3 reads TGTGCCAGCAGTCCCAGGTTGGGGCAGTTCTTC. This codes for CASSPRLGQFF.

This chain connects TRBV6-2 or TRBV6-3 to TRBJ2-3; 7 bases are shared with TRBD2. Germline V gene data show CDR1 as MNHEY and CDR2 as SVGEGT. Trimming cost V 2 bases and J 5 bases; bases outside gene matches: 13. The CDR3 has 17 residues. The CDR3 nucleotides read TGTGCCAGCAGTTACCCCCTAGGAGGACTAGTTAAAGATACGCAGTATTTT. This gives the protein CASSYPLGGLVKDTQYF.

CDR3 sequence reads: CASSQNRDDMRGYTF. The CDR3 coding sequence is TGTGCCAGCTCGCAAAACAGGGACGATATGCGGGGCTACACCTTC. V usage is TRBV18 and J usage is TRBJ1-2, with D perhaps matching TRBD1 (6 bases). The CDR3 totals 15 residues. Germline-derived CDR1 and CDR2 are KGHSH and LQKENI. Trimming removed 6 bases from V and 8 bases from J, with 22 bases in between.

The chain joins TRBV5-1 to TRBJ2-7, with no clear D. Trimming cost V 2 bases and J 0 bases, with 9 bases left between them. Germline CDR1 reads SGHRS; CDR2 reads YFSETQ. The CDR3 runs 14 residues. CDR3 amino acids: CASSLSLFSYEQYF. DNA of the CDR3: TGCGCCAGCAGCTTATCCCTTTTCTCCTACGAGCAGTACTTC.

This clone was detected once. The chain carries TRBV30 and TRBJ1-5; the match to TRBD1 covers 12 bases. The trim removed 2 bases at V and 6 bases at J, leaving 2 bases unmatched. The CDR3 is 14 amino acids. In germline, CDR1 is GTSNPN, CDR2 SVGIG (reference sequence). CDR3 amino acids: CAWSMGQGAQPQHF. The CDR3 coding sequence is TGTGCCTGGAGTATGGGACAGGGGGCTCAGCCCCAGCATTTT.